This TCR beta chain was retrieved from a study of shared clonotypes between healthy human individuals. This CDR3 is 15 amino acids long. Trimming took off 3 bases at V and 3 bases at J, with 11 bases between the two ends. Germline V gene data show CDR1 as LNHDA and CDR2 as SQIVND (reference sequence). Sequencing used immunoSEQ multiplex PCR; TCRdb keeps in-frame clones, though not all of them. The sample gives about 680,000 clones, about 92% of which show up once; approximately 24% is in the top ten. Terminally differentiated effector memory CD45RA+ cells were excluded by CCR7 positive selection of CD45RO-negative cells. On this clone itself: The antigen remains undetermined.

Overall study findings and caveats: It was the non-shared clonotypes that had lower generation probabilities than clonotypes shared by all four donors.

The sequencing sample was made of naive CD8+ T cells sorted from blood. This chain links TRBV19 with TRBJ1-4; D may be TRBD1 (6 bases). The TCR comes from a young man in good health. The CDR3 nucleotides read TGTGCCAGTAGTATTTCACAGGGACCTAATGAAAAACTGTTTTTT. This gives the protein CASSISQGPNEKLFF.